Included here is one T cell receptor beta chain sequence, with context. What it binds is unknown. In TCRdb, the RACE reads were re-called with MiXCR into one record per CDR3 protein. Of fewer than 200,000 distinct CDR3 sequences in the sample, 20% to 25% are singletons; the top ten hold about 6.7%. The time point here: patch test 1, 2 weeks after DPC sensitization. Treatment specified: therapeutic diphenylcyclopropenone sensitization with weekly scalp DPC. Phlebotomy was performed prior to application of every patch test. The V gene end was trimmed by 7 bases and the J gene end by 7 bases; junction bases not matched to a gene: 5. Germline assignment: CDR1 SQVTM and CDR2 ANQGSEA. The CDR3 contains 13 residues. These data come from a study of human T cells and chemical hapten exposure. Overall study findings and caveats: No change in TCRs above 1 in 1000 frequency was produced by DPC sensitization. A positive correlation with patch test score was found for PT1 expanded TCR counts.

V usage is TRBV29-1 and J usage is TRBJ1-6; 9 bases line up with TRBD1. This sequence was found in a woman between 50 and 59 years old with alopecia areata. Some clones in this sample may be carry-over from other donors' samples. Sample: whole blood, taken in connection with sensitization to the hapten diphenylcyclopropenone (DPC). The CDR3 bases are TGCAGCGCCACAACAGGGGGCAATTCACCCCTCCACTTT. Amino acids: CSATTGGNSPLHF.